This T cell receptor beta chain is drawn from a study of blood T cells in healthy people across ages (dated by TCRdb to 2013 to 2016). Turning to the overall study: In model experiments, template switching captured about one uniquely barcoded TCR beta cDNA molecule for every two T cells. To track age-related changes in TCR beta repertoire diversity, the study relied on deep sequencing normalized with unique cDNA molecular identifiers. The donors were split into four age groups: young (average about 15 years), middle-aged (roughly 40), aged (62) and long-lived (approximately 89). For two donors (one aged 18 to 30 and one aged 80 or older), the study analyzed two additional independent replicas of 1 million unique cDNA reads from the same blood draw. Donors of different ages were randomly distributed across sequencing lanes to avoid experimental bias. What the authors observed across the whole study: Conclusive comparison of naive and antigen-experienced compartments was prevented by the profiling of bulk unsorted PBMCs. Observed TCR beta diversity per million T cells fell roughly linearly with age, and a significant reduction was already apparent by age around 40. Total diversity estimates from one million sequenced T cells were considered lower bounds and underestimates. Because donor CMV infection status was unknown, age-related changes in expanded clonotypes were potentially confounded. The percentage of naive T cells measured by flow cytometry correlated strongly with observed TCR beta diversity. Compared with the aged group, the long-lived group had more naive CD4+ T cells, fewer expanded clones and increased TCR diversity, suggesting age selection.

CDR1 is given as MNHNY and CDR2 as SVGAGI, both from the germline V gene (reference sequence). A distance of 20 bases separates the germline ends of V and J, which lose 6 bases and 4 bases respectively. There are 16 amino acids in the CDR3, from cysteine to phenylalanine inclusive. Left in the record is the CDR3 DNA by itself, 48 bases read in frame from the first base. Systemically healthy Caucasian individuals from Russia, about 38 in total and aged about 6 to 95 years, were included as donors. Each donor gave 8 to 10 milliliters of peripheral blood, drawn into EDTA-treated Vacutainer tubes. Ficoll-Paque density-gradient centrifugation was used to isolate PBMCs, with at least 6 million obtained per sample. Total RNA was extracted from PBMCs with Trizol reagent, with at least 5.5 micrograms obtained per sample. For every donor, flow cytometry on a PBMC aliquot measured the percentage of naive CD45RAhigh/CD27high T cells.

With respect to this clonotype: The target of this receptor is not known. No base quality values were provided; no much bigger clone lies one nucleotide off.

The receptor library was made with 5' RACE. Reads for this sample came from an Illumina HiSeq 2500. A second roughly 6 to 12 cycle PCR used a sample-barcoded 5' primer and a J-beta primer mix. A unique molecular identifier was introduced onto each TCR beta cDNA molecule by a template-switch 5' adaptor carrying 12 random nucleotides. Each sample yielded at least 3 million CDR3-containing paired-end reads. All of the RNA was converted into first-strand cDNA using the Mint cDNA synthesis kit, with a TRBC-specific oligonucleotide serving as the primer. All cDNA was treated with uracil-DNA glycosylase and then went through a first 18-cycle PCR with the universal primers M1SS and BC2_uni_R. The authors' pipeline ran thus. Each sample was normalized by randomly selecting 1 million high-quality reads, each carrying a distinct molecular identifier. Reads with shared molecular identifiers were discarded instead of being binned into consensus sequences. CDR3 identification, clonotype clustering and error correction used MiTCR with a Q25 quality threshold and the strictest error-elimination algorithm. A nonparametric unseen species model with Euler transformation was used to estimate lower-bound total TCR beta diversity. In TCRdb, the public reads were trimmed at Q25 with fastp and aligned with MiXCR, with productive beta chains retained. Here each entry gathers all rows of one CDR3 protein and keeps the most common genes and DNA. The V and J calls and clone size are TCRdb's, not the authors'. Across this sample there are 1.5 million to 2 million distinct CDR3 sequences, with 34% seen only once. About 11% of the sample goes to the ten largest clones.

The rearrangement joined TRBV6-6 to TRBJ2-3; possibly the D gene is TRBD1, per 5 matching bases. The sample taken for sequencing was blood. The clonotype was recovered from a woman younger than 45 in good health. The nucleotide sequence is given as TGTGCCAGCAGCCATCTTACCCCCAGGGCAGCAGATACGCAGTATTTT. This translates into CASSHLTPRAADTQYF.